One and the same sample provided the 9 T cell receptor beta chains below, sequenced in a study of blood T cell repertoires in COVID-19. The protocol was immunoSEQ multiplex PCR, while the TCRdb copy is restricted to in-frame clones and leaves out a portion. The table includes about 120,000 clones, 75% to 90% detected once. Sequencing was carried out using peripheral blood. The source of these receptors is a man in his forties with acute or convalescent COVID-19.

The chain couples TRBV10-3 to TRBJ2-1; 9 nucleotides match TRBD2. The CDR3 totals 15 residues. CDR1 is ENHRY, CDR2 SYGVKD, per germline. The V segment lost 0 bases and the J segment 9 bases; nucleotides outside the gene matches: 6. DNA for the CDR3: TGTGCCATCAGTGAGTCGACTAGCGGAGCCCGTGAGCAGTTCTTC. Residues: CAISESTSGAREQFF.

This sequence joins TRBV6-5 and TRBJ2-3, with 7 bases identical to TRBD2. The CDR3 consists of 13 residues. Germline CDR1 MNHEY, CDR2 SVGAGI. Trimming took 6 bases from V and 4 from J; bases not matched to a gene: 4. CDR3 residues: CASRAGVADTQYF. CDR3 DNA sequence: TGTGCCAGCAGGGCGGGGGTCGCAGATACGCAGTATTTT.

The chain employs TRBV27 and TRBJ1-1; unclear D gene. There are 14 residues in the CDR3. The V and J ends lost 5 bases and 4 bases respectively, with 14 bases between them. From germline, CDR1 is MNHEY and CDR2 SMNVEV (reference sequence). CDR3 region: CASSPYSVATEAFF. CDR3 DNA sequence: TGTGCCAGCAGTCCCTATTCAGTAGCCACTGAAGCTTTCTTT.

The CDR3: CASSLDRGGATNEKLFF. In nucleotides, the CDR3 is TGTGCCAGCAGCTTAGATCGAGGGGGCGCAACTAATGAAAAACTGTTTTTT. J is TRBJ1-4 and V is TRBV7-8; 7 positions match TRBD1. With V trimmed by 1 base and J by 0 bases, 5 bases remained unmatched. Germline CDR1 reads SGHVS; CDR2 reads FQNEAQ. The CDR3 contains 17 residues.

The chain combines TRBV5-1 with TRBJ2-7, with no clear D. The CDR3 length is 12 residues. Trimming left V 4 bases short and J 3 bases short, with 8 bases between. Germline V gene lookup returns CDR1 SGHRS and CDR2 YFSETQ. The CDR3 is CASSPPSYEQYF. The DNA for the CDR3 is TGCGCCAGCAGCCCGCCTAGCTACGAGCAGTACTTC.

This sequence joins TRBV1 and TRBJ1-5; the table calls TRBD1, which could not be checked here. TRBV1 is listed as a pseudogene. The CDR3 extends over 15 amino acids. DNA of the CDR3: TGCACCAGCAGCCCACCAGGGGGTAGCAATCAGCCCCAGCATTTT. Translating gives CTSSPPGGSNQPQHF.

This chain uses TRBV29-1 with TRBJ2-1; 8 bases are shared with TRBD2. CDR1 and CDR2 (germline): SQVTM, ANQGSEA. The trim removed 4 bases at V and 6 bases at J, leaving 8 bases unmatched. The CDR3 is 14 residues long. CDR3 loop: CSVAWLAGLNEQFF. CDR3 bases: TGCAGCGTTGCGTGGCTAGCGGGCCTCAATGAGCAGTTCTTC.

The gene calls are TRBV19 and TRBJ2-2, with D maybe TRBD1 (5 bases). The length of the CDR3 is 14 residues. Germline V gene sequence: CDR1 LNHDA, CDR2 SQIVND (reference sequence). The ends were cut back, 6 bases at V and 6 bases at J, with 14 bases in the middle. Written as DNA, the CDR3 is TGTGCCAGTAGCTCCCAGGGTGCGGCCGGGGAGCTGTTTTTT. This encodes CASSSQGAAGELFF.

The chain employs TRBV6-5 and TRBJ2-1; D possibly corresponds to TRBD2 (5 bases). Germline V lookup: CDR1 MNHEY, CDR2 SVGAGI. The CDR3 has 14 residues. Between the trimmed V and J ends, which lost 7 bases and 6 bases, there was a span of 16 bases. This CDR3 reads CASNGLLPGNEQFF. The DNA for the CDR3 is TGTGCCAGCAATGGACTCCTCCCGGGCAATGAGCAGTTCTTC.